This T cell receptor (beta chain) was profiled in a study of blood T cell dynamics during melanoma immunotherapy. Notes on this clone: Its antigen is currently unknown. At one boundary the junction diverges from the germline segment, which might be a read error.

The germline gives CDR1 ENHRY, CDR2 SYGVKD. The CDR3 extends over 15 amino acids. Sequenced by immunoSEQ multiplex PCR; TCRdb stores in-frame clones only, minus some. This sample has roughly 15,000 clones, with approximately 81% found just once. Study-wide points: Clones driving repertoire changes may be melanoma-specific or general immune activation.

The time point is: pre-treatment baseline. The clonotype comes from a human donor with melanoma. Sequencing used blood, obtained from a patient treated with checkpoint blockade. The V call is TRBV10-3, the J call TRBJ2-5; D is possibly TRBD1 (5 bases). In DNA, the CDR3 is TGCGCCATCAGGGCCACCCTCGATGCAAGGGTGACCCAGTACTTC. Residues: CAIRATLDARVTQYF.